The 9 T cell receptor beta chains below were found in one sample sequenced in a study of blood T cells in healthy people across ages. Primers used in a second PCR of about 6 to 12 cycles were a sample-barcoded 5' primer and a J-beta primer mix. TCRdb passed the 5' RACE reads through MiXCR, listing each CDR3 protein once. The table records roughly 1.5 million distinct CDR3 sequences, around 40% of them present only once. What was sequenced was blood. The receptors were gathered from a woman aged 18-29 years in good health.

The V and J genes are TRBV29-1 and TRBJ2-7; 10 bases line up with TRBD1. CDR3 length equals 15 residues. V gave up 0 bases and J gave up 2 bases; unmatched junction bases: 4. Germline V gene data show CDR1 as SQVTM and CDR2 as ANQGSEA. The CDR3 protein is CSVEDSGQGAYEQYF. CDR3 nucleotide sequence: TGCAGCGTTGAAGATAGTGGACAGGGGGCCTACGAGCAGTACTTC.

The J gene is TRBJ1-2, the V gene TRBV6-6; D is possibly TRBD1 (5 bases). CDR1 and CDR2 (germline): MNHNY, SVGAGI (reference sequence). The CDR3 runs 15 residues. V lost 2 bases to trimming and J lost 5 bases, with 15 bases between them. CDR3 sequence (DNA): TGTGCCAGCAGTTACGATTTCGGGGGAGGTTATGGCTACACCTTC. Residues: CASSYDFGGGYGYTF.

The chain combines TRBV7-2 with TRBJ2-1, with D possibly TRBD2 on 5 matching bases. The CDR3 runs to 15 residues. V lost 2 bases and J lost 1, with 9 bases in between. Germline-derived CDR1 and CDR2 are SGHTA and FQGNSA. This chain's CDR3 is CASSLSSVSYNEQFF. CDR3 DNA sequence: TGTGCCAGCAGCTTAAGTAGCGTTTCCTACAATGAGCAGTTCTTC.

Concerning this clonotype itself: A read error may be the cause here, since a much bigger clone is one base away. CDR3 nucleotides: TGTGCCTGCAGCCCCCAGGCGGGAGCCACAGATACGCAGTATTTT. Encoded protein: CACSPQAGATDTQYF. The rearrangement uses TRBV6-2 or TRBV6-3 and TRBJ2-3, with 7 positions matching TRBD2. The CDR3 is 15 residues long. Germline CDR1 MNHEY, CDR2 SVGEGT.

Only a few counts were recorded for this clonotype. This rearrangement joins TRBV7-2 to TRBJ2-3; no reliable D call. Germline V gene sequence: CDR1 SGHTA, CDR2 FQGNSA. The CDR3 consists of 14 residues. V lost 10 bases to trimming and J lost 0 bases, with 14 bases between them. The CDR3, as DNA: TGTGCCACCTTAAAACTAACTAGCACAGATACGCAGTATTTT. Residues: CATLKLTSTDTQYF.

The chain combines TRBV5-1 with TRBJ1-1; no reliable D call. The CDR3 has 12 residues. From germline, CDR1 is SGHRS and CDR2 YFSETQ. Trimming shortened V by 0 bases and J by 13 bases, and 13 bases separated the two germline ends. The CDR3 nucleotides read TGCGCCAGCAGCTTGGACGGCCTCTGGCTTTTCTTT. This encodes CASSLDGLWLFF.

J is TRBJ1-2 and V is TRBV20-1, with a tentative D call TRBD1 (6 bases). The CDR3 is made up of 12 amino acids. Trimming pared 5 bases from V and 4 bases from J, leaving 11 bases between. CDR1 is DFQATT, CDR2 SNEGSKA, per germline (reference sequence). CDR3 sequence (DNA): TGCAGTGCTCCCAGGGGTGGCTATGGCTACACCTTC. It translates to CSAPRGGYGYTF.

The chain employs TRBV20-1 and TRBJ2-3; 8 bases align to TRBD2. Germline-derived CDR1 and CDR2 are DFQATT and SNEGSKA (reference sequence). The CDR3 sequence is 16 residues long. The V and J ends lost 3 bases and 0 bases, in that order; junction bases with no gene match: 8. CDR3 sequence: CSARPLAVASTDTQYF. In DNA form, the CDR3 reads TGCAGTGCTAGGCCACTAGCGGTAGCGAGCACAGATACGCAGTATTTT.

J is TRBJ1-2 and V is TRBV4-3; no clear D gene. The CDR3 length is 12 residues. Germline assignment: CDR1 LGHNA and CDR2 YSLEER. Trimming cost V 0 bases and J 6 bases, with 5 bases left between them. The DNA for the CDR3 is TGCGCCAGCAGCCAAGACCGCAATGGCTACACCTTC. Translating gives CASSQDRNGYTF.